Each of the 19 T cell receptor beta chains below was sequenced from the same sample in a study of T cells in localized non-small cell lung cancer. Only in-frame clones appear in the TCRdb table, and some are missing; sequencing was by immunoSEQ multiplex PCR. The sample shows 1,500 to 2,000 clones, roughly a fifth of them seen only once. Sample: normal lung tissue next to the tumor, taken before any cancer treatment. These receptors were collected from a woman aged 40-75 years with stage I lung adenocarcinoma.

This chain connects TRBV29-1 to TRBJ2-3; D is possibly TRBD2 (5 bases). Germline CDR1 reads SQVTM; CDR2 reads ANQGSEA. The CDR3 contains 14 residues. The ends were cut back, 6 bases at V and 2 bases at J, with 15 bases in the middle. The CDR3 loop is CSVGKSRSTDTQYF. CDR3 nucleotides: TGCAGCGTCGGGAAGTCTAGGTCCACAGATACGCAGTATTTT.

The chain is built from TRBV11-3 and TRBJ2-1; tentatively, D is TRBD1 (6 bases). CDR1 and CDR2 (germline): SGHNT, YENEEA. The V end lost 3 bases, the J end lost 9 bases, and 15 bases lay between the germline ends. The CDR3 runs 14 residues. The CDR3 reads CASSLTGTSSEQFF. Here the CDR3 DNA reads TGTGCCAGCAGCTTGACCGGGACAAGCAGTGAGCAGTTCTTC.

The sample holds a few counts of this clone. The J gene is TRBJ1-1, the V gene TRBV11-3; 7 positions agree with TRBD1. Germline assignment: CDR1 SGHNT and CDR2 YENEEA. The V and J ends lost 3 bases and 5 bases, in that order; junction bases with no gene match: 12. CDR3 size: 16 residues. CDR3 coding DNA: TGTGCCAGCAGCTTGATGGCAGGGGGAGTGTATACTGAAGCTTTCTTT. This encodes CASSLMAGGVYTEAFF.

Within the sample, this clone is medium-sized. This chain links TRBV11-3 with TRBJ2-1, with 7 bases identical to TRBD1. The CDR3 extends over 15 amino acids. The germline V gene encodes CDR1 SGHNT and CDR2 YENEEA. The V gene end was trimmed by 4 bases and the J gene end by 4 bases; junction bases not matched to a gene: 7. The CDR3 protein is CASSSWTGLYNEQFF. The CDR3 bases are TGTGCCAGCAGCTCCTGGACAGGCCTATACAATGAGCAGTTCTTC.

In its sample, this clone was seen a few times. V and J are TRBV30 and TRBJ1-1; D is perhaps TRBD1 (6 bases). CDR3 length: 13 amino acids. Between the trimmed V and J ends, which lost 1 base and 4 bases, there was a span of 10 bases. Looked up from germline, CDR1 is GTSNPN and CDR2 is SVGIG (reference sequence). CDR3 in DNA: TGTGCCTGGAGTGACTGGGGGGCCACTGAAGCTTTCTTT. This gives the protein CAWSDWGATEAFF.

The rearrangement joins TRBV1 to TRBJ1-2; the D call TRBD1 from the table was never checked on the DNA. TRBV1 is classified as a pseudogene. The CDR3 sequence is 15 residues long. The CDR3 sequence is CASSQGQVTNYGYTF. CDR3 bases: TGCGCCAGCAGCCAAGGACAGGTTACTAACTATGGCTACACCTTC.

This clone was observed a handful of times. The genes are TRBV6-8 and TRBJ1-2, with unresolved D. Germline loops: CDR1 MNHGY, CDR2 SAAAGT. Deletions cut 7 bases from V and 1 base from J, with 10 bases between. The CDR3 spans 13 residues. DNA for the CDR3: TGTGCCAGCACCACGATAGATAACTATGGCTACACCTTC. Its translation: CASTTIDNYGYTF.

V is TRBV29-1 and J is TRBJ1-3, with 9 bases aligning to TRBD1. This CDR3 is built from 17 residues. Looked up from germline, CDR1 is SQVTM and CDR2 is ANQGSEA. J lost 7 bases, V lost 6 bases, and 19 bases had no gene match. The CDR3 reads CSVALSGQGLSGNTIYF. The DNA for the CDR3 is TGCAGCGTCGCACTTTCGGGACAGGGTTTGTCGGGGAACACCATATATTTT.

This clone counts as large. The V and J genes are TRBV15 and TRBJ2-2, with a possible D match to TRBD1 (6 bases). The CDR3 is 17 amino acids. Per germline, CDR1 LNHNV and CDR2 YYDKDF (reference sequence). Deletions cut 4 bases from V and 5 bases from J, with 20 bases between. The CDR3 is CATSNVLEKGVTGELFF. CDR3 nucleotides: TGTGCCACCAGCAACGTACTTGAAAAGGGGGTGACCGGGGAGCTGTTTTTT.

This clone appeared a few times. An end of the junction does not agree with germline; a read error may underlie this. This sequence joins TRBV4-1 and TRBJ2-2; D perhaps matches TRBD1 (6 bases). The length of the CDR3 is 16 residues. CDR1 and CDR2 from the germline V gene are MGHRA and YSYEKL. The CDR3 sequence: CASSQGSGENPGELFF. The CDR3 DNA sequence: TGCGCCAGCAGCCAAGGGTCAGGGGAGAACCCCGGGGAGCTGTTTTTT.

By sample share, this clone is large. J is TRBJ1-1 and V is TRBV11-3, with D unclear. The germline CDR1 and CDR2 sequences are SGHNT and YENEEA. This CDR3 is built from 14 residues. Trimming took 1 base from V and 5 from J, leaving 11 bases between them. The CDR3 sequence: CASSLGTGWTEAFF. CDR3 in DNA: TGTGCCAGCAGCTTAGGCACGGGGTGGACTGAAGCTTTCTTT.

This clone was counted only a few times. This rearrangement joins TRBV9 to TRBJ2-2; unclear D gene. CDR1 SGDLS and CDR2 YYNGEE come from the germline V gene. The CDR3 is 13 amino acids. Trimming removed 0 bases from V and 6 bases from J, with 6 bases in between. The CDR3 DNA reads TGTGCCAGCAGCGTAGGGTCCCCCGGGGAGCTGTTTTTT. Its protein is CASSVGSPGELFF.

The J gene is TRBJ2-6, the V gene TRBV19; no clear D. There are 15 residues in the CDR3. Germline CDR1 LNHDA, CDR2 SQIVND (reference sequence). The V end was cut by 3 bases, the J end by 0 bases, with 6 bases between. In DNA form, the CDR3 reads TGTGCCAGTAGTATCCCCCGCTCTGGGGCCAACGTCCTGACTTTC. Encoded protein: CASSIPRSGANVLTF.

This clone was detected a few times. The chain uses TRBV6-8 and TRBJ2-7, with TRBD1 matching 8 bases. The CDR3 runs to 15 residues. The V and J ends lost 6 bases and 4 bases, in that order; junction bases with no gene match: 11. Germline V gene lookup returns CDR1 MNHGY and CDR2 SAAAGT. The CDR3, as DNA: TGTGCCAGCAGACCCACAGGACAGGGCTTTTACGAGCAGTACTTC. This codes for CASRPTGQGFYEQYF.

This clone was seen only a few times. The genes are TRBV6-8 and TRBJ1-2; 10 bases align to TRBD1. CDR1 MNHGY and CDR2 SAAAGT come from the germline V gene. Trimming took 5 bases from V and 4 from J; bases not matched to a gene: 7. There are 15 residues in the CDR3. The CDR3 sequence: CASSPGQGFSYGYTF. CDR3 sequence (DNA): TGTGCCAGCAGTCCGGGACAGGGGTTCTCCTATGGCTACACCTTC.

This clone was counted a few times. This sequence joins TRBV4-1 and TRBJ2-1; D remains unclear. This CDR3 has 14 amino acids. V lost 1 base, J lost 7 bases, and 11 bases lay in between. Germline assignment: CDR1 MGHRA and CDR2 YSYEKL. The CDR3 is CASSQVESGNEQFF. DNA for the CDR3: TGCGCCAGCAGCCAAGTGGAGTCCGGGAATGAGCAGTTCTTC.

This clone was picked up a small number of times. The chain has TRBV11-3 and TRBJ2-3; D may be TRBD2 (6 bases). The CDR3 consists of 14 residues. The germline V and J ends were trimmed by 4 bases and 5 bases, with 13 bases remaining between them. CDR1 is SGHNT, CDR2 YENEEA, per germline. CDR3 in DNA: TGTGCCAGCAGCTGGGTCTCTAGCGAAGATACGCAGTATTTT. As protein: CASSWVSSEDTQYF.

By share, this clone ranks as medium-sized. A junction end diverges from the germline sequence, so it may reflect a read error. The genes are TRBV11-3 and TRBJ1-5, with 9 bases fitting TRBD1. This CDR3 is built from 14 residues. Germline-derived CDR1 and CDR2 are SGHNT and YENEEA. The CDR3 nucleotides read TGTGCCAGCAGCCGAACAGGGGGCAACCAGCCCCAGCATTTT. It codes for CASSRTGGNQPQHF.

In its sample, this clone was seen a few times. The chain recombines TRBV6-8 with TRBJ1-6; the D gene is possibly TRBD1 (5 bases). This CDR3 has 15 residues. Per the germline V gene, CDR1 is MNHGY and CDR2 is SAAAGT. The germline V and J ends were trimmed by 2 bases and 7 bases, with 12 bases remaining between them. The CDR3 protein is CASSYLRGLNSPLHF. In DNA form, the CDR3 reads TGTGCCAGCAGTTACCTGAGGGGATTGAATTCACCCCTCCACTTT.